Shown below are 8 T cell receptor beta chains from a single sample sequenced in a study of vaccination and CD4 T cells after COVID-19. Their antigen targets remain unknown. Sequence data for DNA of cultured CD4+ T cells were generated by the Oncomine TCR Beta short-read assay. A single record per CDR3 protein comes from TCRdb applying MiXCR to the PCR reads. The sample carries some 18,000 distinct CDR3 sequences, under 30% recorded once. Treatment denoted: roughly 10-day PBMC culture with coronavirus spike peptide pools or control peptides (ViraFEST assay). Specimen: cultured CD4+ T cells from blood. Receptors were obtained from a human donor with COVID-19.

The chain is built from TRBV5-4 and TRBJ2-2; tentatively, D is TRBD2 (5 bases). The length of the CDR3 is 14 residues. With 0 bases removed from V and 4 bases from J, the gap between germline ends came to 7 bases. Germline-derived CDR1 and CDR2 are SGHNT and YYREEE (reference sequence). The CDR3 coding sequence is TGTGCCAGCAGCTTGGGGGCGGGCACCGGGGAGCTGTTTTTT. This codes for CASSLGAGTGELFF.

The chain employs TRBV20-1 and TRBJ2-3; 8 bases are a match to TRBD1. The V gene's germline CDR1 is DFQATT and CDR2 SNEGSKA (reference sequence). V dropped 5 bases and J dropped 5; count of bases not matched to a gene: 12. There are 15 residues in the CDR3. Written as DNA, the CDR3 is TGCAGTGCTTCGTCGACAGGGGTGTTTGGAGATACGCAGTATTTT. Translating gives CSASSTGVFGDTQYF.

This chain uses TRBV19 with TRBJ2-3; no definite D call. Trimming removed 0 bases from V and 7 bases from J, with 5 bases in between. There are 12 residues in the CDR3. Germline V gene sequence: CDR1 LNHDA, CDR2 SQIVND (reference sequence). CDR3 DNA: TGTGCCAGTAGTATAGACTCATATACGCAGTATTTT. Amino acids: CASSIDSYTQYF.

This clonotype was observed a few times. The genes are TRBV7-3 and TRBJ1-1; D possibly corresponds to TRBD1 (5 bases). The CDR3 runs to 16 residues. Germline V gene sequence: CDR1 SGHTA, CDR2 FQGTGA. Trimming took 5 bases from V and 3 from J, leaving 19 bases between them. CDR3: CASSPQARGGDTEAFF. Here the CDR3 DNA reads TGTGCCAGCAGCCCCCAGGCGCGGGGGGGTGACACTGAAGCTTTCTTT.

V gene TRBV7-2 combines with J gene TRBJ2-5; D gene ambiguous. This CDR3 has 13 amino acids. Trimming shortened V by 6 bases and J by 5 bases, and 13 bases separated the two germline ends. The germline gives CDR1 SGHTA, CDR2 FQGNSA. CDR3 bases: TGTGCCAGCAGTTCCGGGCCAACTGAGACCCAGTACTTC. This gives the protein CASSSGPTETQYF. The full variable domain, with the rest looked up from reference TRBV7-2 and TRBJ2-5, is GAGVSQSPSNKVTEKGKDVELRCDPISGHTALYWYRQSLGQGLEFLIYFQGNSAPDKSGLPSDRFSAERTGGSVSTLTIQRTQQEDSAVYLCASSSGPTETQYFGPGTRLLVL.

The chain joins TRBV5-1 to TRBJ2-7; D is unresolved. Looked up from germline, CDR1 is SGHRS and CDR2 is YFSETQ. CDR3 length equals 14 residues. Trimming took 0 bases from V and 1 from J, leaving 8 bases between them. The CDR3 spells CASSLGVRSYEQYF. CDR3 DNA: TGCGCCAGCAGCTTGGGGGTCAGGTCCTACGAGCAGTACTTC.

This clonotype has a single count. The chain recombines TRBV12-3 or TRBV12-4 with TRBJ2-7, with unresolved D. The CDR3 contains 12 residues. With 2 bases removed from V and 8 bases from J, the gap between germline ends came to 10 bases. CDR3 residues: CASSLLPLKQYF. CDR3 DNA: TGTGCCAGCAGTTTACTCCCATTAAAGCAGTACTTC.

Only a few counts were recorded for this clonotype. This rearrangement joins TRBV7-9 to TRBJ2-7; TRBD1 matches 9 bases. The CDR3 spans 16 residues. Trimming cost V 1 base and J 2 bases; bases outside gene matches: 6. CDR1 is SEHNR and CDR2 is FQNEAQ in the germline V gene (reference sequence). The CDR3 spells CASSLVVTGGTYEQYF. The DNA of the CDR3 is TGTGCCAGCAGCTTAGTTGTGACAGGGGGGACCTACGAGCAGTACTTC.